These 7 T cell receptor beta chains share one sample of origin, sequenced in a study of T-cell reconstitution after alpha-beta-depleted transplantation in children. As it was prepared, the TCRbeta library received unique molecular identifiers. TCRdb itself ran the PCR reads through MiXCR, one entry per CDR3 protein. The table has about 980,000 distinct CDR3 sequences, about 29% seen once. The sample was PBMCs, mostly from graft donor cells, taken 360 days after TCRalphabeta/CD19-depleted stem cell transplant. These receptors all come from a boy in the first two years of life who had a stem cell transplant for SCID, so the T cells may come from the graft donor.

The rearrangement uses TRBV29-1 and TRBJ1-1; D gene ambiguous. The CDR3 totals 11 residues. The ends were cut back, 2 bases at V and 7 bases at J, with 8 bases in the middle. Germline lookup yields CDR1 SQVTM and CDR2 ANQGSEA. CDR3 in DNA: TGCAGCGTTGAAAGGGTTTTTGAAGCTTTCTTT. Its protein product is CSVERVFEAFF.

The chain uses TRBV20-1 and TRBJ1-2; D is unresolved. Germline V gene lookup returns CDR1 DFQATT and CDR2 SNEGSKA (reference sequence). V was pared by 2 bases and J by 2 bases, with 6 bases between. The CDR3 spans 12 residues. The DNA of the CDR3 is TGCAGTGCTAGATTTGGGAACTATGGCTACACCTTC. This encodes CSARFGNYGYTF.

The V gene is TRBV3-1, the J gene TRBJ1-1, with D unclear. CDR1 is LGHDT, CDR2 YNNKEL, per germline (reference sequence). The CDR3 runs to 12 residues. The germline V and J ends were trimmed by 4 bases and 4 bases, with 7 bases remaining between them. The CDR3: CASSLAATEAFF. The CDR3 DNA is TGTGCCAGCAGCCTCGCAGCCACTGAAGCTTTCTTT.

The CDR3 protein is CASSYSRRQWGYEQYF. The CDR3 DNA sequence: TGTGCCAGCAGTTACTCCCGCCGGCAATGGGGCTACGAGCAGTACTTC. The chain combines TRBV6-2 or TRBV6-3 with TRBJ2-7; D uncertain. The germline V gene has CDR1 MNHEY and CDR2 SVGEGT. V was trimmed by 0 bases and J by 3 bases, leaving 15 bases between them. The CDR3 contains 16 residues.

This clonotype was found a few times. The chain combines TRBV5-1 with TRBJ1-5; D is undetermined. CDR3 length: 13 amino acids. V was cut by 4 bases and J by 4 bases, with 9 bases left in between. CDR1 SGHRS and CDR2 YFSETQ come from the germline V gene. DNA of the CDR3: TGCGCCAGCAGCAACGGCCCTAATCAGCCCCAGCATTTT. Translating gives CASSNGPNQPQHF.

The genes are TRBV7-6 and TRBJ2-7; 9 nucleotides match TRBD2. This CDR3 is 15 amino acids long. Trimming removed 2 bases from V and 4 bases from J; junction bases left unmatched: 6. CDR1 and CDR2 (germline): SGHVS, FNYEAQ. CDR3 in amino acids: CASSLRAGGPYEQYF. The CDR3 DNA follows: TGTGCCAGCAGCTTACGGGCGGGGGGGCCGTACGAGCAGTACTTC. Full variable domain (rest looked up from reference TRBV7-6 and TRBJ2-7): GAGVSQSPRYKVTKRGQDVALRCDPISGHVSLYWYRQALGQGPEFLTYFNYEAQQDKSGLPNDRFSAERPEGSISTLTIQRTEQRDSAMYRCASSLRAGGPYEQYFGPGTRLTVT.

This rearrangement joins TRBV20-1 to TRBJ1-5; weak D call: TRBD1 (6 bases). CDR3 length equals 15 residues. Germline assignment: CDR1 DFQATT and CDR2 SNEGSKA (reference sequence). Trimming pared 1 base from V and 3 bases from J, leaving 13 bases between. The CDR3 sequence: CSARGRTVPNQPQHF. In DNA, the CDR3 is TGCAGTGCTAGAGGCCGGACAGTTCCCAATCAGCCCCAGCATTTT.